The next 14 T cell receptor beta chains were all read from a single sample in a study of spatial heterogeneity in lung cancer. Time point defined: sample taken at primary tumor resection. Sequencing of whole RNA from tumor, nontumor lung or frozen PBMC involved no sorting. TCRdb redid the calling of the 5' RACE reads with MiXCR, one entry per CDR3 protein. This sample carries some 100,000 distinct CDR3 sequences, roughly 12% of them seen once, and the ten largest clones take 35% to 50%. The specimen was PBMCs, collected at surgery. The receptor source for this set is a male donor with early-stage non-small cell lung cancer.

The rearrangement uses TRBV7-3 and TRBJ1-1; D uncertain. Germline V gene sequence: CDR1 SGHTA, CDR2 FQGTGA. The length of the CDR3 is 13 residues. V was shortened by 5 bases and J by 3 bases, with 10 bases between the two germline ends. This CDR3 reads CASSPTSDTEAFF. The CDR3 nucleotides read TGTGCCAGCAGCCCAACTTCGGACACTGAAGCTTTCTTT. Using reference TRBV7-3 and TRBJ1-1 for the parts outside the CDR3, the full variable domain is GAGVSQTPSNKVTEKGKYVELRCDPISGHTALYWYRQSLGQGPEFLIYFQGTGAADDSGLPNDRFFAVRPEGSVSTLKIQRTERGDSAVYLCASSPTSDTEAFFGQGTRLTVV.

This clonotype was detected only a few times. The rearrangement joins TRBV5-1 to TRBJ1-2; D ambiguous. This CDR3 contains 13 residues. Per germline, CDR1 SGHRS and CDR2 YFSETQ. V dropped 3 bases and J dropped 8 bases, with 14 bases sitting between them. The CDR3 spells CASSSEIPVGYTF. In DNA, the CDR3 is TGCGCCAGCAGCTCCGAGATCCCGGTGGGCTACACCTTC.

The V and J genes are TRBV20-1 and TRBJ2-4; 9 positions match TRBD1. The CDR3 contains 14 residues. V shed 0 bases and J 9 bases; nucleotides not matched to a gene: 6. Germline V gene data show CDR1 as DFQATT and CDR2 as SNEGSKA (reference sequence). The CDR3 region is CSARDPTGGLIQYF. DNA for the CDR3: TGCAGTGCTAGAGATCCCACAGGGGGCCTCATTCAGTACTTC.

This clonotype was detected ten times or more. The chain carries TRBV29-1 and TRBJ1-1; D is ambiguous. This CDR3 is 12 amino acids long. CDR1 and CDR2 from the germline V gene are SQVTM and ANQGSEA. Trimming left V 4 bases short and J 0 bases short, with 6 bases between. This chain's CDR3 is CSVGALNTEAFF. CDR3 nucleotides: TGCAGCGTTGGGGCTTTGAACACTGAAGCTTTCTTT.

In nucleotides, the CDR3 is TGTGCCAGCACCATGGCTAGCGGGGGACAAGAGACCCAGTACTTC. This gives the protein CASTMASGGQETQYF. The chain is built from TRBV7-9 and TRBJ2-5; TRBD2 matches 10 bases. V dropped 7 bases and J dropped 2; count of bases not matched to a gene: 7. Germline CDR1 reads SEHNR; CDR2 reads FQNEAQ (reference sequence). The CDR3 extends over 15 amino acids.

This clonotype was observed many times. The chain combines TRBV15 with TRBJ1-2; TRBD1 aligns across 8 bases. This CDR3 has 16 amino acids. The germline gives CDR1 LNHNV, CDR2 YYDKDF (reference sequence). V dropped 0 bases and J dropped 6; count of bases not matched to a gene: 9. Here the CDR3 DNA reads TGTGCCACCAGCAGAGAGGACAGGGCCCCATTGAATGGCTACACCTTC. This gives the protein CATSREDRAPLNGYTF.

This chain connects TRBV12-3 or TRBV12-4 to TRBJ2-7; the match to TRBD2 covers 7 bases. There are 14 residues in the CDR3. Trimming took 4 bases from V and 9 from J; bases not matched to a gene: 12. CDR3 amino acids: CASSYAREGSGQYF. In DNA, the CDR3 is TGTGCCAGCAGTTATGCCAGGGAGGGGTCTGGGCAGTACTTC.

A few counts support this clonotype. This chain joins TRBV20-1 and TRBJ2-1; no clear D. The CDR3 has 14 residues. The V gene's germline CDR1 is DFQATT and CDR2 SNEGSKA (reference sequence). The V end was cut by 3 bases, the J end by 7 bases, with 16 bases between. CDR3 loop: CSASGETKGNEQFF. CDR3 DNA: TGCAGTGCTAGTGGGGAAACTAAGGGAAATGAGCAGTTCTTC.

This clonotype was seen repeatedly, ten times or more. V usage is TRBV6-2 or TRBV6-3 and J usage is TRBJ2-3; TRBD1 matches at 9 bases. Losses at the gene ends were 2 bases for V and 4 bases for J; bases not matched to a gene: 7. The CDR3 is 16 residues long. Germline V gene sequence: CDR1 MNHEY, CDR2 SVGEGT. This chain's CDR3 is CASSYHRTGDADTQYF. The CDR3 nucleotides read TGTGCCAGCAGTTACCACAGGACAGGGGACGCAGATACGCAGTATTTT.

This clonotype was recorded a few times. The rearrangement joins TRBV24-1 to TRBJ2-2; D is undetermined. Trimming removed 8 bases at V and 5 bases at J, with 8 bases between. Germline assignment: CDR1 KGHDR and CDR2 SFDVKD. The CDR3 contains 12 residues. CDR3 sequence: CATTLGTGELFF. As DNA, the CDR3 is TGTGCCACCACTTTGGGTACCGGGGAGCTGTTTTTT.

This chain uses TRBV6-5 with TRBJ2-4, with D possibly TRBD1 on 6 matching bases. CDR1 is MNHEY, CDR2 SVGAGI, per germline. Trimming took off 4 bases at V and 8 bases at J, with 18 bases between the two ends. This CDR3 has 15 residues. CDR3 loop: CASSSLGGEQDIQYF. The CDR3 region has the DNA TGTGCCAGCAGTTCCCTTGGGGGCGAGCAGGACATTCAGTACTTC.

This clonotype was detected many times. The chain links TRBV4-1 to TRBJ2-5, with 9 bases that match TRBD2. CDR1 is MGHRA and CDR2 is YSYEKL in the germline V gene. There are 16 residues in the CDR3. With V trimmed by 3 bases and J by 5 bases, 10 bases remained unmatched. The CDR3 sequence is CASSQTKNSGGETQYF. The CDR3, as DNA: TGCGCCAGCAGCCAGACAAAGAATAGCGGGGGCGAGACCCAGTACTTC.

V and J are TRBV5-1 and TRBJ2-5; D is possibly TRBD1 or TRBD2 (5 bases each). This CDR3 contains 15 residues. Trimming shortened V by 4 bases and J by 2 bases, and 15 bases separated the two germline ends. The germline gives CDR1 SGHRS, CDR2 YFSETQ. The CDR3 bases are TGCGCCAGCAGCAGAGGGACGGCCAGTCAAGAGACCCAGTACTTC. Translated: CASSRGTASQETQYF.

The DNA for the CDR3 is TGTGCCAGCAGTCTTCGAGGACAGAGCACAGATACGCAGTATTTT. This codes for CASSLRGQSTDTQYF. The rearrangement joins TRBV27 to TRBJ2-3; D might be TRBD1 (6 bases). This CDR3 comprises 15 residues. V lost 5 bases, J lost 0 bases, and 12 bases lay in between. Germline V CDR1 and CDR2: MNHEY, SMNVEV (reference sequence).